One sample yielded the 30 T cell receptor beta chains listed below, sequenced in a study of siplizumab effects on memory and regulatory T cells. Clones were sequenced by immunoSEQ multiplex PCR, and TCRdb holds only the in-frame ones, with some missing. The sample yields more than 50,000 clones, 80% to 95% seen once. Material: CD8+ T cells sorted from blood. Source of these receptors: a human donor in good health.

V usage is TRBV7-9 and J usage is TRBJ1-3; 9 positions match TRBD1. J lost 1 base, V lost 5 bases, and 9 bases had no gene match. CDR1 is SEHNR and CDR2 is FQNEAQ in the germline V gene (reference sequence). The CDR3 length is 17 residues. The CDR3 reads CASSPLPGTGSGNTIYF. The CDR3 DNA follows: TGTGCCAGCAGCCCCCTCCCCGGGACAGGGTCTGGAAACACCATATATTTT. Drawing the rest from reference TRBV7-9 and TRBJ1-3, the complete variable domain is DTGVSQNPRHKITKRGQNVTFRCDPISEHNRLYWYRQTLGQGPEFLTYFQNEAQLEKSRLLSDRFSAERPKGSFSTLEIQRTEQGDSAMYLCASSPLPGTGSGNTIYFGEGSWLTVV.

This clone is a singleton in its sample. The chain couples TRBV6-1 to TRBJ2-1, with a possible D match to TRBD1 (5 bases). The V end was cut by 6 bases, the J end by 12 bases, with 9 bases between. From germline, CDR1 is MNHNS and CDR2 SASEGT. The CDR3 consists of 10 residues. For the CDR3, the DNA is TGTGCCAGCAGGCAGCAGGGGCAGTTCTTC. Translated: CASRQQGQFF.

The rearrangement uses TRBV28 and TRBJ2-1, with TRBD2 as a possible D gene (5 bases). The CDR3 has 16 residues. Per the germline V gene, CDR1 is MDHEN and CDR2 is SYDVKM. The ends were cut back, 4 bases at V and 0 bases at J, with 13 bases in the middle. The CDR3 protein is CASSSIALHSYNEQFF. The CDR3 DNA sequence: TGTGCCAGCAGTTCAATAGCGTTACACTCCTACAATGAGCAGTTCTTC. The full variable domain, completed using reference TRBV28 and TRBJ2-1, is DVKVTQSSRYLVKRTGEKVFLECVQDMDHENMFWYRQDPGLGLRLIYFSYDVKMKEKGDIPEGYSVSREKKERFSLILESASTNQTSMYLCASSSIALHSYNEQFFGPGTRLTVL.

CDR3 DNA: TGTGCCAGCATTGGAGGGACCGGGGAGCTGTTTTTT. Translated: CASIGGTGELFF. The genes are TRBV2 and TRBJ2-2; the D gene is possibly TRBD2 (6 bases). CDR1 and CDR2 from the germline V gene are SNHLY and FYNNEI. Between the trimmed V and J ends, which lost 7 bases and 5 bases, there was a span of 8 bases. The CDR3 totals 12 residues.

CDR3 loop: CASSLNGAGGPSDTQYF. CDR3 nucleotide sequence: TGTGCCAGCAGCCTCAATGGGGCGGGAGGGCCCTCAGATACGCAGTATTTT. This chain links TRBV7-3 with TRBJ2-3, with TRBD2 matching over 9 bases. Per the germline V gene, CDR1 is SGHTA and CDR2 is FQGTGA. V trimming: 5 bases; J trimming: 4 bases; junction bases outside the gene matches: 13. This CDR3 has 17 amino acids.

The chain employs TRBV6-1 and TRBJ2-7, with a weak D call TRBD2 (6 bases). The CDR3 has 15 amino acids. Trimming cost V 2 bases and J 3 bases, with 14 bases left between them. From germline, CDR1 is MNHNS and CDR2 SASEGT. CDR3 sequence (DNA): TGTGCCAGCAGTGAAATTGGTGGGAGGCGCTACGAGCAGTACTTC. This codes for CASSEIGGRRYEQYF.

The rearrangement joins TRBV28 to TRBJ2-1; a weak D match, TRBD2 (6 bases). Germline CDR1 MDHEN, CDR2 SYDVKM. V lost 7 bases and J 15 bases, leaving 22 bases between the germline ends. There are 13 residues in the CDR3. In DNA, the CDR3 is TGTGCCAGCAAAGGATCCGGGACTCAGGCCCCGTTCTTC. The encoded protein is CASKGSGTQAPFF.

The chain recombines TRBV29-1 with TRBJ2-5, with 7 bases identical to TRBD1. CDR1 SQVTM and CDR2 ANQGSEA come from the germline V gene. Trimming cost V 5 bases and J 5 bases; bases outside gene matches: 8. This CDR3 contains 13 residues. CDR3 residues: CSVLQTGWETQYF. The CDR3 DNA is TGCAGCGTTCTTCAGACAGGGTGGGAGACCCAGTACTTC.

The V and J genes are TRBV23-1 and TRBJ1-1; D not certain. TRBV23-1 is designated an ORF whose function remains uncertain. There are 11 residues in the CDR3. V lost 4 bases to trimming and J lost 10 bases, with 10 bases between them. CDR3 protein: CASSLDLLAFF. The DNA of the CDR3 is TGCGCCAGCAGTCTGGACCTTTTAGCTTTCTTT.

J is TRBJ1-3 and V is TRBV14, with TRBD1 as a possible D gene (5 bases). This CDR3 has 16 amino acids. Germline V CDR1 and CDR2: SGHDN, FVKESK. Trimming cost V 1 base and J 0 bases, with 10 bases left between them. CDR3 in DNA: TGTGCCAGCAGCCAAGGGGGCGCCTACTCTGGAAACACCATATATTTT. It specifies CASSQGGAYSGNTIYF.

The chain combines TRBV21-1 with TRBJ2-5; no check of the table's D call, TRBD1, against the DNA was made. TRBV21-1 is recorded as a pseudogene. This CDR3 spans 15 amino acids. CDR3 sequence: CASSQVDRPSETQYF. CDR3 nucleotides: TGTGCCAGCAGCCAAGTTGACAGGCCCTCGGAGACCCAGTACTTC.

This chain connects TRBV29-1 to TRBJ2-7; no definite D call. Trimming stripped 3 bases from V and 4 bases from J, with 7 bases between. Looked up from germline, CDR1 is SQVTM and CDR2 is ANQGSEA. The CDR3 is 11 residues long. The CDR3 spells CSVEGSYEQYF. CDR3 in DNA: TGCAGCGTTGAGGGCAGTTACGAGCAGTACTTC.

This rearrangement joins TRBV7-9 to TRBJ2-7, with TRBD1 matching over 7 bases. From germline, CDR1 is SEHNR and CDR2 FQNEAQ (reference sequence). The CDR3 extends over 13 amino acids. V was pared by 5 bases and J by 3 bases, with 4 bases of the junction left unmatched. DNA for the CDR3: TGTGCCAGCAGCCCCCGACAGGGCTACGAGCAGTACTTC. This sequence encodes CASSPRQGYEQYF.

The chain uses TRBV27 and TRBJ2-1; D possibly matches TRBD1 or TRBD2 (5 bases each). V was clipped by 4 bases and J by 5 bases, with 21 bases between them. The CDR3 contains 17 residues. Looked up from germline, CDR1 is MNHEY and CDR2 is SMNVEV (reference sequence). CDR3 loop: CASSSDRTMGVNNEQFF. CDR3 nucleotide sequence: TGTGCCAGCAGTTCAGACAGAACCATGGGGGTAAACAATGAGCAGTTCTTC.

The chain carries TRBV4-1 and TRBJ2-1, with 9 nucleotides matching TRBD2. Germline V CDR1 and CDR2: MGHRA, YSYEKL. This CDR3 has 18 amino acids. The ends lost 1 base at V and 2 bases at J; junction bases unmatched: 9. This CDR3 is CASSQVFGTSLTYNEQFF. The DNA for the CDR3 is TGCGCCAGCAGCCAAGTATTCGGGACTAGCCTAACCTACAATGAGCAGTTCTTC.

The chain uses TRBV7-9 and TRBJ1-1; unclear D gene. CDR1 SEHNR and CDR2 FQNEAQ come from the germline V gene (reference sequence). V lost 5 bases, J lost 8 bases, and 9 bases lay in between. The CDR3 consists of 11 residues. The DNA for the CDR3 is TGTGCCAGCAGCCCAGGACTGGAAGCTTTCTTT. Amino acids: CASSPGLEAFF.

This chain uses TRBV30 with TRBJ2-5; D unclear. The germline V gene encodes CDR1 GTSNPN and CDR2 SVGIG (reference sequence). CDR3 size: 15 residues. Trimming cost V 0 bases and J 5 bases, with 16 bases left between them. The CDR3 loop is CAWSVLGHLMETQYF. The CDR3 DNA follows: TGTGCCTGGAGTGTACTCGGGCATTTAATGGAGACCCAGTACTTC.

V gene TRBV28 combines with J gene TRBJ2-7, with D hard to call. This CDR3 is built from 14 residues. The germline V gene has CDR1 MDHEN and CDR2 SYDVKM. V was trimmed by 6 bases and J by 0 bases, leaving 12 bases between them. CDR3 nucleotide sequence: TGTGCCAGCAGACCGCCCACAGCCTCCTACGAGCAGTACTTC. Translation gives CASRPPTASYEQYF.

This clone was recorded once. The rearrangement joins TRBV19 to TRBJ1-2; 9 nucleotides line up with TRBD1. The CDR3 loop spans 15 amino acids. J gave up 4 bases and V 5 bases, and 8 bases lay outside the gene matches. Per germline, CDR1 LNHDA and CDR2 SQIVND (reference sequence). Written as DNA, the CDR3 is TGTGCCAGTAGTCCTGGACAGGGGCTGGCCTATGGCTACACCTTC. It encodes CASSPGQGLAYGYTF.

V is TRBV27 and J is TRBJ2-7; no definite D call. Between the trimmed V and J ends, which lost 5 bases and 6 bases, there was a span of 14 bases. CDR1 and CDR2 from the germline V gene are MNHEY and SMNVEV (reference sequence). This CDR3 has 13 amino acids. This CDR3 reads CASSLSQLSEQYF. The DNA for the CDR3 is TGTGCCAGCAGTCTGTCCCAACTGAGCGAGCAGTACTTC.

This CDR3 is CSVVQGSYNEQFF. The CDR3 DNA is TGCAGCGTCGTACAGGGCTCCTACAATGAGCAGTTCTTC. The J gene is TRBJ2-1, the V gene TRBV29-1; D perhaps matches TRBD1 (6 bases). The CDR3 runs 13 residues. The ends were cut back, 6 bases at V and 0 bases at J, with 9 bases in the middle. Looked up from germline, CDR1 is SQVTM and CDR2 is ANQGSEA.

This rearrangement joins TRBV7-9 to TRBJ1-1; D not certain. In germline, CDR1 is SEHNR, CDR2 FQNEAQ (reference sequence). Trimming took off 8 bases at V and 1 base at J, with 17 bases between the two ends. CDR3 length equals 15 residues. The CDR3 DNA sequence: TGTGCCAGCGGACGAGGAGGGCTCCCGAACACTGAAGCTTTCTTT. Protein product: CASGRGGLPNTEAFF.

This chain uses TRBV4-1 with TRBJ1-5, with D hard to call. There are 13 residues in the CDR3. Germline V gene sequence: CDR1 MGHRA, CDR2 YSYEKL. V lost 5 bases and J 4 bases, leaving 9 bases between the germline ends. CDR3 residues: CASSFGVNQPQHF. In DNA form, the CDR3 reads TGCGCCAGCAGCTTCGGGGTAAATCAGCCCCAGCATTTT.

CDR3 protein: CASSYAAGDYEQYF. Written as DNA, the CDR3 is TGTGCCAGCAGTTATGCGGCGGGCGACTACGAGCAGTACTTC. The chain recombines TRBV5-5 with TRBJ2-7; tentative D call: TRBD2 (5 bases). CDR1 SGHKS and CDR2 YYEKEE come from the germline V gene (reference sequence). V lost 5 bases, J lost 3 bases, and 15 bases lay in between. This CDR3 has 14 residues.

In its sample, this clone was seen once. The rearrangement joins TRBV27 to TRBJ2-1, with D possibly being TRBD1 (5 bases). Germline CDR1 is MNHEY and CDR2 is SMNVEV (reference sequence). This CDR3 is built from 14 residues. Between the trimmed V and J ends, which lost 3 bases and 7 bases, there was a span of 13 bases. The DNA for the CDR3 is TGTGCCAGCAGTTTCCAGGGTCTTCTTAATGAGCAGTTCTTC. Translating it yields CASSFQGLLNEQFF.

By share, this clone counts as medium-sized. V is TRBV14 and J is TRBJ2-2; 7 bases line up with TRBD1. The ends lost 8 bases at V and 9 bases at J; junction bases unmatched: 15. Germline CDR1 SGHDN, CDR2 FVKESK. CDR3 size: 15 residues. The CDR3 region has the DNA TGTGCCAGCGAAAAGACAGGGCCTTTGGGAAGGGAGCTGTTTTTT. It translates to CASEKTGPLGRELFF.

V is TRBV5-1 and J is TRBJ1-2; 11 bases align to TRBD1. Germline CDR1 reads SGHRS; CDR2 reads YFSETQ. CDR3 length equals 17 residues. J was trimmed by 3 bases and V by 2 bases; bases with no gene match: 9. CDR3 coding DNA: TGCGCCAGCAGCTTCCCAAAGGACAGGGGGCTTGACTATGGCTACACCTTC. Its protein is CASSFPKDRGLDYGYTF.

The V and J genes are TRBV7-9 and TRBJ2-7, with 8 bases that match TRBD1. The CDR3 runs to 15 residues. The V and J ends lost 5 bases and 6 bases, in that order; junction bases with no gene match: 12. Germline V gene data show CDR1 as SEHNR and CDR2 as FQNEAQ (reference sequence). The CDR3 DNA is TGTGCCAGCAGCCACCTTGGACAGGGTGATGGCGAGCAGTACTTC. Translation: CASSHLGQGDGEQYF. The variable domain in full, completed from reference TRBV7-9 and TRBJ2-7, reads DTGVSQNPRHKITKRGQNVTFRCDPISEHNRLYWYRQTLGQGPEFLTYFQNEAQLEKSRLLSDRFSAERPKGSFSTLEIQRTEQGDSAMYLCASSHLGQGDGEQYFGPGTRLTVT.

This sequence joins TRBV14 and TRBJ2-3; 8 bases fit TRBD2. The V gene end was trimmed by 5 bases and the J gene end by 3 bases; junction bases not matched to a gene: 7. CDR3 length: 15 amino acids. CDR1 is SGHDN and CDR2 is FVKESK in the germline V gene. CDR3 loop: CASSSVSGITDTQYF. The CDR3 DNA follows: TGTGCCAGCAGCTCCGTTAGCGGGATTACAGATACGCAGTATTTT.

The chain uses TRBV29-1 and TRBJ2-1; 10 nucleotides line up with TRBD2. Germline CDR1 is SQVTM and CDR2 is ANQGSEA. The ends lost 4 bases at V and 6 bases at J; junction bases unmatched: 6. CDR3 length: 14 residues. The CDR3 loop reads CSVAVSGRLNEQFF. In DNA form, the CDR3 reads TGCAGCGTTGCTGTTAGCGGGAGGCTCAATGAGCAGTTCTTC.